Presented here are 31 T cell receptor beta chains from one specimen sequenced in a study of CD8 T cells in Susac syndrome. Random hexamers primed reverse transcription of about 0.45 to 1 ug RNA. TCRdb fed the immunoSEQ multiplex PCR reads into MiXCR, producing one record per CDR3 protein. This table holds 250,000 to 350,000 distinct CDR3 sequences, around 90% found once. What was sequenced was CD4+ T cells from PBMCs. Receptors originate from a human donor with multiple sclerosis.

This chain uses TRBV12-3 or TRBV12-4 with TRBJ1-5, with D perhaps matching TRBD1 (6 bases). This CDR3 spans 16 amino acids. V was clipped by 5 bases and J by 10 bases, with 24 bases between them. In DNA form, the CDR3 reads TGTGCCAGCAGTCGTCCAACAGGGATTTTGGGGGGCCCCCAGCATTTT. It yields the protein CASSRPTGILGGPQHF.

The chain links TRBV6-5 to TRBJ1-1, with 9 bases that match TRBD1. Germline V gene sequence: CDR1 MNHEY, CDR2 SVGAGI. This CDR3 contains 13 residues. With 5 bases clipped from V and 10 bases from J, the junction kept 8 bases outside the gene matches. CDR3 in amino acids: CASSPGQGWGAFF. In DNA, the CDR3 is TGTGCCAGCAGTCCTGGACAGGGGTGGGGAGCTTTCTTT.

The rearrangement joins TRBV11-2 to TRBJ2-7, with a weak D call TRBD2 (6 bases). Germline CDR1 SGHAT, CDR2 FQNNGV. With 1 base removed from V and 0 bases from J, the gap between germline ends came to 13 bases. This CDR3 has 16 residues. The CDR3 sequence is CASSLVVAADSYEQYF. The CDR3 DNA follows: TGTGCCAGCAGCTTAGTTGTAGCGGCCGACTCCTACGAGCAGTACTTC.

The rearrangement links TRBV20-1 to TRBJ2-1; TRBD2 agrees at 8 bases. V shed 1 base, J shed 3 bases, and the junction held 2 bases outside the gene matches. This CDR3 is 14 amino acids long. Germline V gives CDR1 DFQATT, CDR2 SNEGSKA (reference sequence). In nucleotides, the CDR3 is TGCAGTGCTAGAGGCCTAGCGGGCTACAATGAGCAGTTCTTC. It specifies CSARGLAGYNEQFF.

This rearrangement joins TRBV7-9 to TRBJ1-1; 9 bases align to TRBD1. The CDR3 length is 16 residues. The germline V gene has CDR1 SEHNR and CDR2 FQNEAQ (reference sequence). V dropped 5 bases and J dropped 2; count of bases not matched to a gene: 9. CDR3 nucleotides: TGTGCCAGCAGCCAACAGGGGGCCCACAGTAACACTGAAGCTTTCTTT. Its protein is CASSQQGAHSNTEAFF. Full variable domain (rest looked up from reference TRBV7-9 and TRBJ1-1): DTGVSQNPRHKITKRGQNVTFRCDPISEHNRLYWYRQTLGQGPEFLTYFQNEAQLEKSRLLSDRFSAERPKGSFSTLEIQRTEQGDSAMYLCASSQQGAHSNTEAFFGQGTRLTVV.

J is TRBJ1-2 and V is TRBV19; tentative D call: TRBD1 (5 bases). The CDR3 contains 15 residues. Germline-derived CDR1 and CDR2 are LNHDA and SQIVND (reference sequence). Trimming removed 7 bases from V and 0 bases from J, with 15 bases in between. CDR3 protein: CASTWGEAPNYGYTF. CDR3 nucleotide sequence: TGTGCCAGTACCTGGGGGGAAGCCCCTAACTATGGCTACACCTTC.

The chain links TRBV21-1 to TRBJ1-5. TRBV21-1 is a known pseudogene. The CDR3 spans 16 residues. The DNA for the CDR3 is TGTGCCAGCAGCCCATGTAGCGGAAGGCTCAATCAGCCCCAGCATTTT. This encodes CASSPCSGRLNQPQHF.

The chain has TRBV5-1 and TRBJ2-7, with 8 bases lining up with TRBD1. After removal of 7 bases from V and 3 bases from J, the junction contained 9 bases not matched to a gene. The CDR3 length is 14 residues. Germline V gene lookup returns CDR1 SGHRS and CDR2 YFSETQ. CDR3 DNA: TGCGCCAGCCGAAGCTGGACAGGGCGCTACGAGCAGTACTTC. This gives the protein CASRSWTGRYEQYF.

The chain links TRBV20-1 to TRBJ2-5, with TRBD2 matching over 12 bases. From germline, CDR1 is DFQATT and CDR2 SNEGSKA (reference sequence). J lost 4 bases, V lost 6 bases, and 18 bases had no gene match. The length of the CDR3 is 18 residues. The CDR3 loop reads CSALGGLAGGPRRETQYF. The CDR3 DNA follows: TGCAGTGCGCTGGGTGGCCTAGCGGGAGGGCCAAGACGAGAGACCCAGTACTTC.

The CDR3 here is CASRQQGAGTEAFF. The DNA for the CDR3 is TGTGCCAGCAGGCAACAGGGGGCGGGCACTGAAGCTTTCTTT. The chain is built from TRBV7-9 and TRBJ1-1; 9 nucleotides line up with TRBD1. The CDR3 runs to 14 residues. The V segment lost 6 bases and the J segment 4 bases; nucleotides outside the gene matches: 6. Germline V gene data show CDR1 as SEHNR and CDR2 as FQNEAQ (reference sequence).

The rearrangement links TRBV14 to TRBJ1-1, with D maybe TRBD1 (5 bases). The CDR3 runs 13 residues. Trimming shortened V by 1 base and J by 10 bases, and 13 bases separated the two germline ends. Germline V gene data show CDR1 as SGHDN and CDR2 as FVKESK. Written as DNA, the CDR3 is TGTGCCAGCAGCCAAGGGGGCCGGTCTCCAGCTTTCTTT. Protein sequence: CASSQGGRSPAFF.

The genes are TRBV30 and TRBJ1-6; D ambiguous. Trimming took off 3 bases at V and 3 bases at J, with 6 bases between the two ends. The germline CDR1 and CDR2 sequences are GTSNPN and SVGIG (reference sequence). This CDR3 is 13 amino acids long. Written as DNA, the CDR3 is TGTGCCTGGAGGGGAAGCTATAATTCACCCCTCCACTTT. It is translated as CAWRGSYNSPLHF.

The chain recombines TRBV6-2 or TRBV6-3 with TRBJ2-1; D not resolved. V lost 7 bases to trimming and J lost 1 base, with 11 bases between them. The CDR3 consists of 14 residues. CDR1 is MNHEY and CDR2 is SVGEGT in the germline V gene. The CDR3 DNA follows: TGTGCCAGCATAGGTAGAGGATCCTACAATGAGCAGTTCTTC. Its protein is CASIGRGSYNEQFF.

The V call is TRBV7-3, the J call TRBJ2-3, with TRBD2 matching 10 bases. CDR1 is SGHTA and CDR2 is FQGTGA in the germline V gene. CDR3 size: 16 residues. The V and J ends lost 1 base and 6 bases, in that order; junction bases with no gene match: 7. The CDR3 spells CASSLMASGGRDTQYF. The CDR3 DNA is TGTGCCAGCAGCTTAATGGCTAGCGGGGGCCGGGATACGCAGTATTTT.

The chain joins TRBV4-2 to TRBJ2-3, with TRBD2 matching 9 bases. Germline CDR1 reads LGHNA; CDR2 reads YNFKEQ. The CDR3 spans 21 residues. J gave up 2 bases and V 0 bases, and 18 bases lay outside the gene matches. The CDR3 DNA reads TGTGCCAGCAGCCAAGAACGGGACAGCGGGGGGCGTATTGCCTTCACAGATACGCAGTATTTT. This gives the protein CASSQERDSGGRIAFTDTQYF.

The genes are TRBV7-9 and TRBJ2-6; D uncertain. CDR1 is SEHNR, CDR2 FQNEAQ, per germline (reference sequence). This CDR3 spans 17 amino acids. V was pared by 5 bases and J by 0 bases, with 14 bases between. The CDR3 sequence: CASSPRSRSSGANVLTF. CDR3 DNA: TGTGCCAGCAGCCCCCGATCGCGGAGCTCTGGGGCCAACGTCCTGACTTTC.

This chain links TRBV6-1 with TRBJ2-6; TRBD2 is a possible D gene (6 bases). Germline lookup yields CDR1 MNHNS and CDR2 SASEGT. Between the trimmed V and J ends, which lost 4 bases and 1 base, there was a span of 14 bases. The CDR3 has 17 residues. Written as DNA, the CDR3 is TGTGCCAGCAGTGCTTGGCGGGGTGGATCTGGGGCCAACGTCCTGACTTTC. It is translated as CASSAWRGGSGANVLTF.

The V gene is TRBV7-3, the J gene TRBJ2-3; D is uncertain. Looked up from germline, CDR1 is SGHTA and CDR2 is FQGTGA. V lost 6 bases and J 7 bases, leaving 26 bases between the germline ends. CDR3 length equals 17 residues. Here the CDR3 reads CASSGTTRAAPAYTQYF. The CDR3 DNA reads TGTGCCAGCAGTGGAACTACGCGTGCCGCCCCGGCATATACGCAGTATTTT.

The CDR3 spells CASRETGRGTQYF. DNA for the CDR3: TGTGCCAGCAGGGAAACAGGGAGGGGGACCCAGTACTTC. This chain connects TRBV6-1 to TRBJ2-5; D may be TRBD2 (7 bases). The CDR3 totals 13 residues. Germline assignment: CDR1 MNHNS and CDR2 SASEGT. V lost 6 bases to trimming and J lost 7 bases, with 15 bases between them.

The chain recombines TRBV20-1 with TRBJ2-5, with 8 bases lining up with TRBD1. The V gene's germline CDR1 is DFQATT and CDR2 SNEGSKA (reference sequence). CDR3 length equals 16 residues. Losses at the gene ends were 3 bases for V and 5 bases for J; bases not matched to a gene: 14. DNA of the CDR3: TGCAGTGCTAGTAGCCACATCAGGGGGCTAAGGGAGACCCAGTACTTC. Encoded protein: CSASSHIRGLRETQYF.

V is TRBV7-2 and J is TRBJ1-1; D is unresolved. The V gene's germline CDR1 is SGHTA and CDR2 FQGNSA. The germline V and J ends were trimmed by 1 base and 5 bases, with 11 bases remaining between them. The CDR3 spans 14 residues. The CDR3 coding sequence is TGTGCCAGCAGCTTAGGAGGGCGGAGAACTGAAGCTTTCTTT. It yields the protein CASSLGGRRTEAFF.

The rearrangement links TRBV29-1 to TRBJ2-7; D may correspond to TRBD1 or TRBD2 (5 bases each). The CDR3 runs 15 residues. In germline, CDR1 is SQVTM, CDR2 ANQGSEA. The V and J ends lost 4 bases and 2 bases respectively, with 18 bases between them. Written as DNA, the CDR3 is TGCAGCGTTGGGCCAACCGGGGCCTTAACCTACGAGCAGTACTTC. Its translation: CSVGPTGALTYEQYF.

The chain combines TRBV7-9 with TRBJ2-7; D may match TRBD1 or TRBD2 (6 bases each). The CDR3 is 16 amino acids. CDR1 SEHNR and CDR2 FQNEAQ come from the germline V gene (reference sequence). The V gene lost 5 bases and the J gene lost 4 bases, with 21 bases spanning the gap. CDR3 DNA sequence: TGTGCCAGCAGCCCCGCCGGGGGCGCAATATTGTACGAGCAGTACTTC. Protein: CASSPAGGAILYEQYF.

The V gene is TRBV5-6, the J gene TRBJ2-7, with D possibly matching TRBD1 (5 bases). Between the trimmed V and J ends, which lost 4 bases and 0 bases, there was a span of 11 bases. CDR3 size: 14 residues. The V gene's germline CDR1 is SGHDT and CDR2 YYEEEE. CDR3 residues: CASSLRQPSYEQYF. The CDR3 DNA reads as TGTGCCAGCAGCCTACGACAGCCCTCCTACGAGCAGTACTTC.

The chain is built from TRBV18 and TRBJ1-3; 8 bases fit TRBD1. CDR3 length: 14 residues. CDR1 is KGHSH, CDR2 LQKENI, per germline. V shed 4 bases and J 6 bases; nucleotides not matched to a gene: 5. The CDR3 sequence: CASSRLGQENTIYF. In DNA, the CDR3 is TGTGCCAGCTCACGATTGGGACAGGAAAACACCATATATTTT.

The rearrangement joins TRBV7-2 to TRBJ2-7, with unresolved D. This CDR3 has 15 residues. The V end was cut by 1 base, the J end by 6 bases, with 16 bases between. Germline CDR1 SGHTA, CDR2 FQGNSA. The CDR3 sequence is CASSLVGTGSSEQYF. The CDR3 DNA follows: TGTGCCAGCAGCTTAGTAGGTACTGGCTCCAGCGAGCAGTACTTC.

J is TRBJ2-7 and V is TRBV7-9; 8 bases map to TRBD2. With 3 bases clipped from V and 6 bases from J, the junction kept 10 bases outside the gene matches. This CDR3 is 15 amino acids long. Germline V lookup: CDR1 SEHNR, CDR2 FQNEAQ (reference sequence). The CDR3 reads CASSFSSGAAREQYF. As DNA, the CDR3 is TGTGCCAGCAGCTTCAGTAGCGGGGCGGCTCGCGAGCAGTACTTC.

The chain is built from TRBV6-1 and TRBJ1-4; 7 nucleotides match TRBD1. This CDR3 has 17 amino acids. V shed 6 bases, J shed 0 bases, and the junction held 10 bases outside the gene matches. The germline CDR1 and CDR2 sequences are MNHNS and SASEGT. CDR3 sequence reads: CASRQPGQKPTNEKLFF. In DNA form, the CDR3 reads TGTGCCAGCAGACAACCGGGACAGAAGCCAACTAATGAAAAACTGTTTTTT.

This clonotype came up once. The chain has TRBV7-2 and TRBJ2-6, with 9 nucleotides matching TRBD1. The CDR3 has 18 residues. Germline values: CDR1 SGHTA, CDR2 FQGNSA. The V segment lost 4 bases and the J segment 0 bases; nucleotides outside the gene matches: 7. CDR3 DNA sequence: TGTGCCAGCAGCTCTTCGGGACAGGGCTTCTCTGGGGCCAACGTCCTGACTTTC. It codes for CASSSSGQGFSGANVLTF.

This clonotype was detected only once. The CDR3 protein is CASSLGVTGIWGRVNTEAFF. In DNA, the CDR3 is TGTGCCAGCAGCTTGGGCGTTACAGGGATCTGGGGGAGAGTGAACACTGAAGCTTTCTTT. The chain employs TRBV5-6 and TRBJ1-1, with D perhaps TRBD1 (6 bases). CDR3 size: 20 residues. V was shortened by 0 bases and J by 0 bases, with 24 bases between the two germline ends. From germline, CDR1 is SGHDT and CDR2 YYEEEE.

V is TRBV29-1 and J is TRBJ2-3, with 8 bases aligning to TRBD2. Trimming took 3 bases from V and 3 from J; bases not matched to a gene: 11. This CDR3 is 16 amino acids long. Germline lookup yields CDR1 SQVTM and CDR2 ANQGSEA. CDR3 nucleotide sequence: TGCAGCGTTGATCACCCCGGACTAGCCCCGACAGATACGCAGTATTTT. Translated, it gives CSVDHPGLAPTDTQYF.